Listed here are 29 T cell receptor beta chains from one sample, sequenced in a study of cytomegalovirus exposure and HLA in healthy donors. Some clones are missing from TCRdb's copy, which holds only in-frame ones; the method was immunoSEQ multiplex PCR. The sample has 200,000 or so clones; less than 85% are singletons. The sample was PBMCs. The receptors were gathered from a woman younger than 30 in good health and CMV-seronegative.

V gene TRBV14 combines with J gene TRBJ2-1; 10 positions match TRBD2. Germline V gene data show CDR1 as SGHDN and CDR2 as FVKESK. The ends lost 2 bases at V and 0 bases at J; junction bases unmatched: 1. This CDR3 has 16 residues. The DNA for the CDR3 is TGTGCCAGCAGCCAACTAGCGGGAGCCTCCTACAATGAGCAGTTCTTC. Amino acid sequence: CASSQLAGASYNEQFF.

This CDR3 reads CASSPPAFAGYTF. CDR3 sequence (DNA): TGTGCCAGCAGTCCCCCGGCTTTCGCAGGCTACACCTTC. This chain uses TRBV25-1 with TRBJ1-2; D is ambiguous. This CDR3 has 13 amino acids. CDR1 and CDR2 (germline): MGHDK, SYGVNS. Trimming cost V 5 bases and J 8 bases, with 15 bases left between them.

This clone was observed a handful of times. This chain uses TRBV28 with TRBJ1-1; no definite D call. The V gene's germline CDR1 is MDHEN and CDR2 SYDVKM. Trimming stripped 7 bases from V and 1 base from J, with 10 bases between. CDR3 size: 13 residues. CDR3 sequence: CASKSTWNTEAFF. In DNA form, the CDR3 reads TGTGCCAGCAAGAGCACTTGGAACACTGAAGCTTTCTTT.

The V gene is TRBV2, the J gene TRBJ1-1; D uncertain. In germline, CDR1 is SNHLY, CDR2 FYNNEI. Trimming took 6 bases from V and 3 from J, leaving 8 bases between them. This CDR3 has 12 amino acids. The CDR3 is CASSPRDTEAFF. CDR3 in DNA: TGTGCCAGCAGCCCGCGGGACACTGAAGCTTTCTTT.

V is TRBV9 and J is TRBJ2-7; D call uncertain. The germline V and J ends were trimmed by 4 bases and 5 bases, with 13 bases remaining between them. The length of the CDR3 is 13 residues. Germline values: CDR1 SGDLS, CDR2 YYNGEE. The CDR3 DNA sequence: TGTGCCAGCAGCCTCAAGTGGGATAACGAGCAGTACTTC. Its protein product is CASSLKWDNEQYF.

The chain combines TRBV27 with TRBJ1-1; 7 bases align to TRBD1. J lost 5 bases, V lost 6 bases, and 12 bases had no gene match. The germline V gene has CDR1 MNHEY and CDR2 SMNVEV (reference sequence). The CDR3 length is 15 residues. The CDR3 sequence is CASSLQGTGGTEAFF. The CDR3, as DNA: TGTGCCAGCAGCTTACAGGGGACGGGAGGGACTGAAGCTTTCTTT.

V gene TRBV2 combines with J gene TRBJ2-7, with TRBD1 matching 12 bases. This CDR3 is 16 amino acids long. The germline gives CDR1 SNHLY, CDR2 FYNNEI. Trimming cost V 7 bases and J 3 bases; bases outside gene matches: 10. The CDR3 DNA reads TGTGCCAGCACCCACCCGGGACAGGGGGCGATCTACGAGCAGTACTTC. The encoded protein is CASTHPGQGAIYEQYF.

This clone was picked up a small number of times. The rearrangement uses TRBV10-2 and TRBJ1-2, with 8 bases identical to TRBD1. V shed 6 bases and J 2 bases; nucleotides not matched to a gene: 2. The CDR3 totals 13 residues. Germline values: CDR1 WSHSY, CDR2 SAAADI. Written as DNA, the CDR3 is TGCGCCAGCAGGGGACAGGAGAACTATGGCTACACCTTC. It is translated as CASRGQENYGYTF.

This chain uses TRBV6-4 with TRBJ2-1; 13 bases are a match to TRBD2. Germline assignment: CDR1 MRHNA and CDR2 SNTAGT. Trimming at V came to 5 bases and at J to 5 bases, leaving 15 bases not matched to a gene. This CDR3 is 19 amino acids long. CDR3: CASSPTSGRYSSNHNEQFF. Written as DNA, the CDR3 is TGTGCCAGCAGTCCGACTAGCGGGAGGTACTCCTCCAACCACAATGAGCAGTTCTTC.

This chain links TRBV29-1 with TRBJ1-2, with D possibly TRBD1 on 5 matching bases. The CDR3 totals 14 residues. The germline CDR1 and CDR2 sequences are SQVTM and ANQGSEA. Trimming shortened V by 2 bases and J by 5 bases, and 15 bases separated the two germline ends. The CDR3 protein is CSVESLGRRYGYTF. The CDR3 DNA follows: TGCAGCGTTGAATCACTGGGACGGAGGTATGGCTACACCTTC.

This clone was seen a single time. The chain combines TRBV9 with TRBJ1-4; 7 bases match TRBD1. The CDR3 covers 14 residues. Germline assignment: CDR1 SGDLS and CDR2 YYNGEE. After removal of 2 bases from V and 4 bases from J, the junction contained 2 bases not matched to a gene. In DNA form, the CDR3 reads TGTGCCAGCAGCGTCGACAGGGTTAATGAAAAACTGTTTTTT. As protein: CASSVDRVNEKLFF. The entire variable domain, with the rest obtained from reference TRBV9 and TRBJ1-4, is as follows: DSGVTQTPKHLITATGQRVTLRCSPRSGDLSVYWYQQSLDQGLQFLIQYYNGEERAKGNILERFSAQQFPDLHSELNLSSLELGDSALYFCASSVDRVNEKLFFGSGTQLSVL.

V usage is TRBV13 and J usage is TRBJ1-2; D might be TRBD1 (6 bases). The CDR3 totals 13 residues. V gave up 7 bases and J gave up 3 bases, with 12 bases separating them. Looked up from germline, CDR1 is PRHDT and CDR2 is FYEKMQ (reference sequence). The CDR3 DNA reads TGTGCCAGCACCCCAAGGGGGGACTATGGCTACACCTTC. Its protein is CASTPRGDYGYTF. The full variable domain, its missing parts supplied by reference TRBV13 and TRBJ1-2, is AAGVIQSPRHLIKEKRETATLKCYPIPRHDTVYWYQQGPGQDPQFLISFYEKMQSDKGSIPDRFSAQQFSDYHSELNMSSLELGDSALYFCASTPRGDYGYTFGSGTRLTVV.

The chain uses TRBV19 and TRBJ2-4, with D perhaps given as TRBD1 or TRBD2 (5 bases each). CDR1 LNHDA and CDR2 SQIVND come from the germline V gene (reference sequence). The CDR3 is made up of 12 amino acids. V lost 7 bases, J lost 9 bases, and 13 bases lay in between. CDR3 sequence (DNA): TGTGCCAGTATCGAGGGACCGGGCATTCAGTACTTC. Protein: CASIEGPGIQYF.

The chain employs TRBV2 and TRBJ1-1; the match to TRBD1 covers 9 bases. CDR1 and CDR2 from the germline V gene are SNHLY and FYNNEI. After removal of 5 bases from V and 8 bases from J, the junction contained 6 bases not matched to a gene. This CDR3 comprises 13 residues. The CDR3 region is CASSFRGQGEAFF. The DNA for the CDR3 is TGTGCCAGCAGTTTTCGAGGACAGGGGGAAGCTTTCTTT.

The chain carries TRBV6-5 and TRBJ1-1, with 7 bases fitting TRBD1. Germline V gene data show CDR1 as MNHEY and CDR2 as SVGAGI. This CDR3 spans 14 amino acids. The junction had 7 bases not matched to a gene; V was cut back by 4 bases and J by 5 bases. CDR3 coding DNA: TGTGCCAGCAGTTCGTACAGGGGTAGGACTGAAGCTTTCTTT. Protein: CASSSYRGRTEAFF.

The CDR3 nucleotides are TGTGCCAGCAGCCCGGGACTAGCGTTCCAAGAGACCCAGTACTTC. Translated, it gives CASSPGLAFQETQYF. The V gene is TRBV2, the J gene TRBJ2-5, with TRBD2 matching over 10 bases. Germline trimming cut 6 bases from V and 1 base from J; bases unmatched to any gene: 5. Germline V gives CDR1 SNHLY, CDR2 FYNNEI. The CDR3 spans 15 residues.

V is TRBV4-1 and J is TRBJ2-1; no clear D. The CDR3 consists of 14 residues. Germline V gene data show CDR1 as MGHRA and CDR2 as YSYEKL. V lost 0 bases, J lost 9 bases, and 12 bases lay in between. The CDR3 sequence: CASSQESEVGEQFF. Here the CDR3 DNA reads TGCGCCAGCAGCCAAGAGAGTGAGGTAGGTGAGCAGTTCTTC.

V usage is TRBV11-2 and J usage is TRBJ1-5, with 9 bases that match TRBD1. The CDR3 spans 15 residues. Looked up from germline, CDR1 is SGHAT and CDR2 is FQNNGV. Trimming took 5 bases from V and 6 from J; bases not matched to a gene: 8. The CDR3 nucleotides read TGTGCCAGCAGCCTCGGACAGGGGATGGGTCAGCCCCAGCATTTT. Translating gives CASSLGQGMGQPQHF. The variable domain in full, completed from reference TRBV11-2 and TRBJ1-5, reads EAGVAQSPRYKIIEKRQSVAFWCNPISGHATLYWYQQILGQGPKLLIQFQNNGVVDDSQLPKDRFSAERLKGVDSTLKIQPAKLEDSAVYLCASSLGQGMGQPQHFGDGTRLSIL.

The rearrangement uses TRBV18 and TRBJ2-3; D gene ambiguous. This CDR3 contains 13 residues. Germline V gives CDR1 KGHSH, CDR2 LQKENI. The ends were cut back, 3 bases at V and 6 bases at J, with 10 bases in the middle. The CDR3 sequence is CASSPTSEDTQYF. In nucleotides, the CDR3 is TGTGCCAGCTCACCCACCTCGGAGGATACGCAGTATTTT.

The chain carries TRBV11-3 and TRBJ2-5, with 9 bases identical to TRBD2. Trimming removed 2 bases from V and 2 bases from J; junction bases left unmatched: 6. The length of the CDR3 is 16 residues. Germline CDR1 SGHNT, CDR2 YENEEA. CDR3 sequence (DNA): TGTGCCAGCAGCTTACGCCTCGCGGGAGGGCAAGAGACCCAGTACTTC. Translation gives CASSLRLAGGQETQYF. Supplemented by reference TRBV11-3 and TRBJ2-5, the full variable domain reads EAGVVQSPRYKIIEKKQPVAFWCNPISGHNTLYWYLQNLGQGPELLIRYENEEAVDDSQLPKDRFSAERLKGVDSTLKIQPAELGDSAVYLCASSLRLAGGQETQYFGPGTRLLVL.

The CDR3 DNA follows: TGTGCCAGCCGACAGAGATCCTATGGCTACACCTTC. As protein: CASRQRSYGYTF. The chain recombines TRBV28 with TRBJ1-2; TRBD1 is a possible D gene (5 bases). This CDR3 has 12 amino acids. Germline CDR1 and CDR2: MDHEN and SYDVKM. The V and J ends lost 8 bases and 4 bases respectively, with 11 bases between them.

This sequence joins TRBV2 and TRBJ1-4, with 7 bases lining up with TRBD1. The CDR3 has 13 residues. Germline lookup yields CDR1 SNHLY and CDR2 FYNNEI. V lost 10 bases and J lost 1; bases outside the gene matches: 3. The CDR3 sequence is CATTGETNEKLFF. CDR3 bases: TGTGCCACCACAGGGGAAACTAATGAAAAACTGTTTTTT.

The chain joins TRBV6-6 to TRBJ2-3; tentatively, D is TRBD1 (5 bases). Per the germline V gene, CDR1 is MNHNY and CDR2 is SVGAGI (reference sequence). V was clipped by 2 bases and J by 4 bases, with 10 bases between them. The CDR3 loop spans 14 amino acids. The CDR3 DNA reads TGTGCCAGCAGTTACCAGGGTAGGCCAGATACGCAGTATTTT. This codes for CASSYQGRPDTQYF.

The table lists this clone with a count of one. This chain connects TRBV2 to TRBJ2-1; D might be TRBD1 (6 bases). CDR3 length equals 15 residues. The V and J ends lost 5 bases and 4 bases respectively, with 15 bases between them. Germline lookup yields CDR1 SNHLY and CDR2 FYNNEI. The CDR3 reads CASSNEPGQYNEQFF. The CDR3 DNA follows: TGTGCCAGCAGTAACGAACCAGGACAGTACAATGAGCAGTTCTTC.

This clone was observed once. CDR3 sequence reads: CASSLGRGRAQYF. DNA of the CDR3: TGTGCCAGCAGCTTGGGGAGGGGAAGGGCCCAGTACTTC. This chain joins TRBV5-6 and TRBJ2-5; D may be TRBD2 (6 bases). The CDR3 runs to 13 residues. Germline CDR1 is SGHDT and CDR2 is YYEEEE. The V and J ends lost 0 bases and 9 bases respectively, with 12 bases between them.

The chain combines TRBV6-5 with TRBJ2-1; 11 nucleotides align to TRBD1. Germline loops: CDR1 MNHEY, CDR2 SVGAGI. The V segment lost 4 bases and the J segment 8 bases; nucleotides outside the gene matches: 7. The length of the CDR3 is 15 residues. In DNA form, the CDR3 reads TGTGCCAGCAGTTCCTGGGACAGGGGGAGGGATGAGCAGTTCTTC. Protein: CASSSWDRGRDEQFF.

As to this clone: The junction departs from the called germline gene at one end, perhaps through a read error. The chain carries TRBV5-4 and TRBJ2-4; maybe TRBD1 (6 bases). The germline CDR1 and CDR2 sequences are SGHNT and YYREEE (reference sequence). The CDR3 covers 13 residues. The CDR3 DNA reads TGTGCCAGCAGCCCTCAGGGGTCGGACAGCCTACGATTC. Protein: CASSPQGSDSLRF.

J is TRBJ2-1 and V is TRBV10-3, with 9 bases identical to TRBD1. CDR1 is ENHRY, CDR2 SYGVKD, per germline. This CDR3 contains 16 residues. The V gene end was trimmed by 1 base and the J gene end by 7 bases; junction bases not matched to a gene: 8. CDR3 protein: CAISEFWTGERNEQFF. The CDR3 DNA reads TGTGCCATCAGTGAGTTTTGGACAGGGGAGAGGAATGAGCAGTTCTTC.

This chain connects TRBV4-1 to TRBJ2-1, with D maybe TRBD2 (6 bases). The V gene lost 6 bases and the J gene lost 5 bases, with 14 bases spanning the gap. CDR3 size: 14 residues. Germline values: CDR1 MGHRA, CDR2 YSYEKL. The CDR3 loop reads CASRVLWGDNEQFF. DNA of the CDR3: TGCGCCAGCAGGGTCCTTTGGGGGGACAATGAGCAGTTCTTC.